The clone carrying this TCR beta chain was seen a single time. These data belong to a study of blood T cell repertoires in COVID-19. For the study at large: Acute and convalescent COVID-19 specimens originated in the United States, Italy and Spain. Sources were T cells, B-cell-depleted T cells, or PBMCs; the material itself was cDNA or gDNA.

The germline gives CDR1 SGHRS, CDR2 YFSETQ. The CDR3 is 13 amino acids. Trimming shortened V by 4 bases and J by 5 bases, and 9 bases separated the two germline ends. In the original processing: How many nucleated cells were present was estimated from reference gene primer amplification. Measured with immunoSEQ multiplex PCR; TCRdb has only the in-frame clones, and not every one. The V and J calls and the clone size are those of that table, but D and trimming were determined from the DNA. The sample carries 120,000 to 150,000 clones, 88% recorded once. The J gene is TRBJ2-2, the V gene TRBV5-1, with no clear D. The source is a human donor in a cohort sampled during active COVID-19. Sequencing input: peripheral blood. This chain's CDR3 is CASSPELTGELFF. Written as DNA, the CDR3 is TGCGCCAGCAGCCCCGAGTTGACCGGGGAGCTGTTTTTT.